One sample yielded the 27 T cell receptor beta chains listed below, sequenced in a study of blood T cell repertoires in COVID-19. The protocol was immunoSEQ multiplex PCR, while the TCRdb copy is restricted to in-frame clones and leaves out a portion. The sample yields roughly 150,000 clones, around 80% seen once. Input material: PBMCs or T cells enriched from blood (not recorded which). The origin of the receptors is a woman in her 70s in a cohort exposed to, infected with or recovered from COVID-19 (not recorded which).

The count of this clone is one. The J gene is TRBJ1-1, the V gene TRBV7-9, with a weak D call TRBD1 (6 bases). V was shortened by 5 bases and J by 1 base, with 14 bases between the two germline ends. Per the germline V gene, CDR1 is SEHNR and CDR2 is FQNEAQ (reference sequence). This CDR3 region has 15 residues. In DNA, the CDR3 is TGTGCCAGCAGCGGCAGGGGAACCGGGAACACTGAAGCTTTCTTT. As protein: CASSGRGTGNTEAFF.

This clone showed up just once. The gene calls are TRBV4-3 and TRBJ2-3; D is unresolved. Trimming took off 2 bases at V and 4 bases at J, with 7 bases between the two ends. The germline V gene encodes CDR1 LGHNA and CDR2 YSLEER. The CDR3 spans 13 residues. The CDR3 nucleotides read TGCGCCAGCAGCCAAAATCGGGCAGATACGCAGTATTTT. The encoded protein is CASSQNRADTQYF.

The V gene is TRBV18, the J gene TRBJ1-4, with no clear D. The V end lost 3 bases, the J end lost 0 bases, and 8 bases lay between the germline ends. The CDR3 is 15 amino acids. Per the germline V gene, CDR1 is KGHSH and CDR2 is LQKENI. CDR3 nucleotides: TGTGCCAGCTCACCGCGGCTAACAACTAATGAAAAACTGTTTTTT. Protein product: CASSPRLTTNEKLFF.

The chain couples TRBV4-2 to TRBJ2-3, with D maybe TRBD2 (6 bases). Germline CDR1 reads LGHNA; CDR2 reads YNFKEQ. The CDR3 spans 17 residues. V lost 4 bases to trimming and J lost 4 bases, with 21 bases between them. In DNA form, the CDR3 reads TGTGCCAGCAGCCGGCAGGAGGACCTCTGGGGGGCAGATACGCAGTATTTT. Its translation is CASSRQEDLWGADTQYF.

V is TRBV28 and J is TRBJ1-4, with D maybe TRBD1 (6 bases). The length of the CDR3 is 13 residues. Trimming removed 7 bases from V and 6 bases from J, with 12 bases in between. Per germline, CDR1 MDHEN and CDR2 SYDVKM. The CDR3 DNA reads TGTGCCAGCAAATGGGGGCCTTATGAAAAACTGTTTTTT. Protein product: CASKWGPYEKLFF.

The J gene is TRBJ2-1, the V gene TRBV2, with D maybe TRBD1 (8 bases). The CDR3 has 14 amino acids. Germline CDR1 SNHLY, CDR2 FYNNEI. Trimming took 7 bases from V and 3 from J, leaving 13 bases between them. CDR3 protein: CASNNRGGYNEQFF. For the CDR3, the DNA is TGTGCCAGCAATAACAGGGGGGGCTACAATGAGCAGTTCTTC.

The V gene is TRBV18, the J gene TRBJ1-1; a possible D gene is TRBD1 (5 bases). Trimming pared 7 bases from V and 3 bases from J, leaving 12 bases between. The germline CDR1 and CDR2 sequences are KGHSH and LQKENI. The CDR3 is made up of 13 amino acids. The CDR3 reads CASFQGRDTEAFF. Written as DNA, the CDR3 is TGTGCCAGCTTTCAGGGCAGGGACACTGAAGCTTTCTTT.

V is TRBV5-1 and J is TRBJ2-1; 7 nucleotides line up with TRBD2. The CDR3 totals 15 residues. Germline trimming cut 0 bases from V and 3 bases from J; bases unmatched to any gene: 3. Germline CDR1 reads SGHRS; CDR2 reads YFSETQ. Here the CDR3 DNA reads TGCGCCAGCAGCTTGGGCGGGAGCGTCTACAATGAGCAGTTCTTC. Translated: CASSLGGSVYNEQFF.

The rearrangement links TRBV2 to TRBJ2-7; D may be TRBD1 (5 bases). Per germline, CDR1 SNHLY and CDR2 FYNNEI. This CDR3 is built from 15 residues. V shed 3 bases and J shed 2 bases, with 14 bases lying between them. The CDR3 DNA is TGTGCCAGCAGTGAGATGAGGACAATTACCTACGAGCAGTACTTC. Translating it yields CASSEMRTITYEQYF.

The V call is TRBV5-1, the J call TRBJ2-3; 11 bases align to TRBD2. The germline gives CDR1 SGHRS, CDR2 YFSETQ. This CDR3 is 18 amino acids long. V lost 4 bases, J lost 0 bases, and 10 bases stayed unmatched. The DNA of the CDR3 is TGCGCCAGCAGCCCGGGACTAGCGGCGGGAGATAGCACAGATACGCAGTATTTT. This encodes CASSPGLAAGDSTDTQYF. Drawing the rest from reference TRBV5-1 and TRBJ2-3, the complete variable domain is KAGVTQTPRYLIKTRGQQVTLSCSPISGHRSVSWYQQTPGQGLQFLFEYFSETQRNKGNFPGRFSGRQFSNSRSEMNVSTLELGDSALYLCASSPGLAAGDSTDTQYFGPGTRLTVL.

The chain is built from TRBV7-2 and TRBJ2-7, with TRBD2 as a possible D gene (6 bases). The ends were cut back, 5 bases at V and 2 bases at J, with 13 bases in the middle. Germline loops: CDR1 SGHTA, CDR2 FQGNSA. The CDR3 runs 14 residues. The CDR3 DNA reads TGTGCCAGCAGCGGCCGGGACTTTACCTACGAGCAGTACTTC. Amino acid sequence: CASSGRDFTYEQYF.

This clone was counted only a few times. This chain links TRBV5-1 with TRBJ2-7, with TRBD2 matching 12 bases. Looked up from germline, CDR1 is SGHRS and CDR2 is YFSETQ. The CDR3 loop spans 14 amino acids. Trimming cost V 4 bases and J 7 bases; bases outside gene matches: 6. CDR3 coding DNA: TGCGCCAGCAGCACGACTAGCGGGAGTAGGGAGCAGTACTTC. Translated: CASSTTSGSREQYF.

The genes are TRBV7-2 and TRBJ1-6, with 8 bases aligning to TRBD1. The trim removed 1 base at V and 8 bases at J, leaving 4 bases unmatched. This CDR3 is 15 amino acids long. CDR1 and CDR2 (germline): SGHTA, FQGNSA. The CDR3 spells CASSLGQGWDSPLHF. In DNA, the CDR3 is TGTGCCAGCAGCTTAGGACAGGGGTGGGATTCACCCCTCCACTTT.

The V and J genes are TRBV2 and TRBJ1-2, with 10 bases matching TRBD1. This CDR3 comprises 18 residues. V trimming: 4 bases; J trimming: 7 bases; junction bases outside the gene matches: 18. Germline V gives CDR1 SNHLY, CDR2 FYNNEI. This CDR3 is CASSGLGTGEFGTGGYTF. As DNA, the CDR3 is TGTGCCAGCAGTGGGTTGGGGACAGGGGAGTTCGGTACCGGTGGCTACACCTTC.

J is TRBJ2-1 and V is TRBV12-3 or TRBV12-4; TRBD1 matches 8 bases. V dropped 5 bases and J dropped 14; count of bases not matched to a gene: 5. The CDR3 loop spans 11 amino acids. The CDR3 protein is CASSTGGWEFF. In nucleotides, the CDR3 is TGTGCCAGCAGTACAGGGGGTTGGGAGTTCTTC.

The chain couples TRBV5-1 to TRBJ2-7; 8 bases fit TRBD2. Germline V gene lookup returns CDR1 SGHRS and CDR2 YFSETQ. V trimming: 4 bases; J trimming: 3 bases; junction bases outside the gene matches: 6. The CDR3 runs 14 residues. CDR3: CASSVSGINYEQYF. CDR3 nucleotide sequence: TGCGCCAGCAGCGTTAGCGGGATAAACTACGAGCAGTACTTC. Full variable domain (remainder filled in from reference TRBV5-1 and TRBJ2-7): KAGVTQTPRYLIKTRGQQVTLSCSPISGHRSVSWYQQTPGQGLQFLFEYFSETQRNKGNFPGRFSGRQFSNSRSEMNVSTLELGDSALYLCASSVSGINYEQYFGPGTRLTVT.

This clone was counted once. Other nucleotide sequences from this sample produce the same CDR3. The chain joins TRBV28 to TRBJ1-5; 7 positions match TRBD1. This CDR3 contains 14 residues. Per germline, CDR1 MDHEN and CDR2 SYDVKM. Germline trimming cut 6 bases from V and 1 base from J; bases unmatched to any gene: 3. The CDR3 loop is CASRPGGSNQPQHF. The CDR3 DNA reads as TGTGCCAGCAGACCAGGGGGAAGCAATCAGCCCCAGCATTTT.

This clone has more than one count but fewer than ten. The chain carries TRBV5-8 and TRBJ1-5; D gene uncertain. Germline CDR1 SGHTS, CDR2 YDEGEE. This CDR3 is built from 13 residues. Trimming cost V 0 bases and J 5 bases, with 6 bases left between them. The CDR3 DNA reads TGTGCCAGCAGCTTGGCCAGTGATCAGCCCCAGCATTTT. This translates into CASSLASDQPQHF. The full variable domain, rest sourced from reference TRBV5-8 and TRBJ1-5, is EAGVTQSPTHLIKTRGQQATLRCSPISGHTSVYWYQQALGLGLQFLLWYDEGEERNRGNFPPRFSGRQFPNYSSELNVNALELEDSALYLCASSLASDQPQHFGDGTRLSIL.

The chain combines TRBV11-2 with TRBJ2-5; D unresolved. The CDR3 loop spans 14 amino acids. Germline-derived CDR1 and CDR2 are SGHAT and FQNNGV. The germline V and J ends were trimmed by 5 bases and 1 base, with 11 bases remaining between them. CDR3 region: CASSMRLAQETQYF. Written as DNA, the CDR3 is TGTGCCAGCAGCATGAGACTCGCCCAAGAGACCCAGTACTTC. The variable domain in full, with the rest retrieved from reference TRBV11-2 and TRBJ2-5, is EAGVAQSPRYKIIEKRQSVAFWCNPISGHATLYWYQQILGQGPKLLIQFQNNGVVDDSQLPKDRFSAERLKGVDSTLKIQPAKLEDSAVYLCASSMRLAQETQYFGPGTRLLVL.

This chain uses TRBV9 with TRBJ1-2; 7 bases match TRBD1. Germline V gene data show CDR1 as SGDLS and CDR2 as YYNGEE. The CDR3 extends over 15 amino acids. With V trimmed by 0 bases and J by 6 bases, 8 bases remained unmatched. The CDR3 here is CASSVVRGQEDGYTF. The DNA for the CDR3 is TGTGCCAGCAGCGTAGTACGCGGACAGGAGGATGGCTACACCTTC.

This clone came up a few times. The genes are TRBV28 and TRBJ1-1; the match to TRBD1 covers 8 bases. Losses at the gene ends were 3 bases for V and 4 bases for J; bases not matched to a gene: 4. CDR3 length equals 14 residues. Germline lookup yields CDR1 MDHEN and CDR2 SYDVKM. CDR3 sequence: CASSLHRGSTEAFF. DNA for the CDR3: TGTGCCAGCAGTTTGCACAGGGGGAGCACTGAAGCTTTCTTT.

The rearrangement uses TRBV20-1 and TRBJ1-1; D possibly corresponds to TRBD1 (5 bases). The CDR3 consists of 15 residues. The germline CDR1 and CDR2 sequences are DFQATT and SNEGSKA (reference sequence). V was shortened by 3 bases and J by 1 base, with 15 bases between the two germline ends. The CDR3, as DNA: TGCAGTGCTAGTAGCAGGGCAGCCCAGAACACTGAAGCTTTCTTT. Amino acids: CSASSRAAQNTEAFF.

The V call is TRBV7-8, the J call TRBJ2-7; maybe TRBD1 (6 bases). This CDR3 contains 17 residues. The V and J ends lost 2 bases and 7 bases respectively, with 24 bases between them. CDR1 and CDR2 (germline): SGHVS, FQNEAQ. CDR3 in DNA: TGTGCCAGCAGCTTAACGAAGGCCACCGGGACACGGAAGGAGCAGTACTTC. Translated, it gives CASSLTKATGTRKEQYF.

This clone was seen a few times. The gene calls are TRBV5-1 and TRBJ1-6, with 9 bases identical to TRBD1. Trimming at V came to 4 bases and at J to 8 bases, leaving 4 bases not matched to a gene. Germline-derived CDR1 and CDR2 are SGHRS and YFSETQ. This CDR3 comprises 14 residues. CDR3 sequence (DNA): TGCGCCAGCAGCGGCACAGGGGGCGATTCACCCCTCCACTTT. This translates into CASSGTGGDSPLHF.

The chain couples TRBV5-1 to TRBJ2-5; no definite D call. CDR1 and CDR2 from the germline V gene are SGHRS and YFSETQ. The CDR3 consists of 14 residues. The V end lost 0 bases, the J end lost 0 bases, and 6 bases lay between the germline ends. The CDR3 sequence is CASSLVPDQETQYF. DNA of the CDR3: TGCGCCAGCAGCTTGGTGCCAGACCAAGAGACCCAGTACTTC. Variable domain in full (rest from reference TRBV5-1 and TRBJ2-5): KAGVTQTPRYLIKTRGQQVTLSCSPISGHRSVSWYQQTPGQGLQFLFEYFSETQRNKGNFPGRFSGRQFSNSRSEMNVSTLELGDSALYLCASSLVPDQETQYFGPGTRLLVL.

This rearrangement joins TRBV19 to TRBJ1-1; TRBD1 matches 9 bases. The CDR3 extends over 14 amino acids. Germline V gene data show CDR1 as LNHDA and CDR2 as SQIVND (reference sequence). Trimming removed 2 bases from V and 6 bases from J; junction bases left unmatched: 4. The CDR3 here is CASSIRQGDPEAFF. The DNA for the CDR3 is TGTGCCAGTAGTATACGACAGGGGGACCCTGAAGCTTTCTTT.

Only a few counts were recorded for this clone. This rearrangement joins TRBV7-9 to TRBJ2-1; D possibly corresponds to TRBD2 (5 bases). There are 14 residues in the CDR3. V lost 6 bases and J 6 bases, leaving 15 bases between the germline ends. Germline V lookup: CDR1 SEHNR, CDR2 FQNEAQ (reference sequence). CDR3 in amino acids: CASRRGSVSNEQFF. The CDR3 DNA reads TGTGCCAGCAGGCGCGGTAGCGTGTCCAATGAGCAGTTCTTC.